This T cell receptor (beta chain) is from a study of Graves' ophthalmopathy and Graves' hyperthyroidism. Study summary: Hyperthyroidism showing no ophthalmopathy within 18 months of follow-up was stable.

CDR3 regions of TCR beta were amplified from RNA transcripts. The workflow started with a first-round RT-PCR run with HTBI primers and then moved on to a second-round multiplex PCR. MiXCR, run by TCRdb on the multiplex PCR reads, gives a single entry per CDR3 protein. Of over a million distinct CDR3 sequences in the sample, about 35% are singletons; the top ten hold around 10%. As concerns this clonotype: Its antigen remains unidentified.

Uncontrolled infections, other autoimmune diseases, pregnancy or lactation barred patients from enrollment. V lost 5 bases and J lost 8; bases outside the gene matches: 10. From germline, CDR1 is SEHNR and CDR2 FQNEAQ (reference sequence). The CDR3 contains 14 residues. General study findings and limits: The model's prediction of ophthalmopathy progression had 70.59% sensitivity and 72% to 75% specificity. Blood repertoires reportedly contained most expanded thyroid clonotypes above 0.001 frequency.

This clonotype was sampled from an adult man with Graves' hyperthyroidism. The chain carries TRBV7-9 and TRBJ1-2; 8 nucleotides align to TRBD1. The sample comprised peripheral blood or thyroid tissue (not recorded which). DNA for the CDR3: TGTGCCAGCAGCCCCGCCGGACAGGGTCACGGCTACACCTTC. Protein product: CASSPAGQGHGYTF.